These 8 T cell receptor beta chains were all obtained from the same sample, sequenced in a study of blood T cell repertoires in COVID-19 (dated by TCRdb to the early 2020s). Library prep was done by the immunoSEQ multiplex PCR assay. TCRdb retrieved this table from immuneACCESS and kept in-frame rearrangements only. Not all clones are present; in checked studies, unresolved V genes account for under half, and no reason is known for the remainder. This sample is represented by 100,000 to 150,000 clones; 92% of them were singletons. Just over 2% of the sample rests with the top ten. The sample comprised peripheral blood. The source of these receptors is a man between 50 and 59 years old with COVID-19, enrolled during active disease.

V gene TRBV24-1 combines with J gene TRBJ1-5; D is ambiguous. Per the germline V gene, CDR1 is KGHDR and CDR2 is SFDVKD. The CDR3 length is 14 residues. Trimming took 5 bases from V and 0 from J, leaving 7 bases between them. The CDR3 loop is CATSGSDSNQPQHF. The CDR3 region has the DNA TGTGCCACCAGTGGTTCAGATAGCAATCAGCCCCAGCATTTT.

This rearrangement joins TRBV29-1 to TRBJ2-1; 8 positions agree with TRBD2. This CDR3 is built from 12 residues. V shed 5 bases and J 5 bases; nucleotides not matched to a gene: 2. CDR1 is SQVTM and CDR2 is ANQGSEA in the germline V gene. CDR3 residues: CSVLAGNNEQFF. The DNA of the CDR3 is TGCAGCGTTTTAGCGGGGAACAATGAGCAGTTCTTC.

This rearrangement joins TRBV28 to TRBJ1-2; D not resolved. There are 12 residues in the CDR3. Trimming removed 1 base at V and 4 bases at J, with 4 bases between. The germline CDR1 and CDR2 sequences are MDHEN and SYDVKM. In nucleotides, the CDR3 is TGTGCCAGCAGTTTATTTAGCTATGGCTACACCTTC. Translating gives CASSLFSYGYTF.

The genes are TRBV27 and TRBJ2-1; a weak D match, TRBD1 (6 bases). Trimming left V 3 bases short and J 4 bases short, with 10 bases between. The CDR3 totals 14 residues. Per the germline V gene, CDR1 is MNHEY and CDR2 is SMNVEV (reference sequence). The CDR3 sequence: CASSLSQGYNEQFF. CDR3 coding DNA: TGTGCCAGCAGTTTGTCACAGGGTTACAATGAGCAGTTCTTC.

The V gene is TRBV28, the J gene TRBJ1-6; 7 bases agree with TRBD1. V was clipped by 9 bases and J by 10 bases; unmatched bases: 9. Germline CDR1 is MDHEN and CDR2 is SYDVKM. This CDR3 comprises 13 residues. CDR3 loop: CASITGVGSPLHF. The CDR3 DNA sequence: TGTGCCAGTATCACAGGGGTGGGATCACCCCTCCACTTT. Looking up the rest from reference TRBV28 and TRBJ1-6 gives the full variable domain: DVKVTQSSRYLVKRTGEKVFLECVQDMDHENMFWYRQDPGLGLRLIYFSYDVKMKEKGDIPEGYSVSREKKERFSLILESASTNQTSMYLCASITGVGSPLHFGNGTRLTVT.

The V gene is TRBV28, the J gene TRBJ2-7, with D possibly matching TRBD2 (7 bases). Trimming pared 5 bases from V and 0 bases from J, leaving 23 bases between. The CDR3 is 18 amino acids. Germline assignment: CDR1 MDHEN and CDR2 SYDVKM. CDR3 nucleotides: TGTGCCAGCAGTCCTTACCGGTTTGGGGGGGCGACCTCCTACGAGCAGTACTTC. This codes for CASSPYRFGGATSYEQYF. Variable domain in full (rest from reference TRBV28 and TRBJ2-7): DVKVTQSSRYLVKRTGEKVFLECVQDMDHENMFWYRQDPGLGLRLIYFSYDVKMKEKGDIPEGYSVSREKKERFSLILESASTNQTSMYLCASSPYRFGGATSYEQYFGPGTRLTVT.

V is TRBV28 and J is TRBJ1-5; possible D gene TRBD1, 6 bases. CDR1 and CDR2 from the germline V gene are MDHEN and SYDVKM. V was shortened by 7 bases and J by 2 bases, with 12 bases between the two germline ends. The CDR3 is 14 residues long. CDR3 loop: CASTTGPRNQPQHF. The CDR3 nucleotides read TGTGCCAGCACCACAGGGCCCCGCAATCAGCCCCAGCATTTT. Filled out from reference TRBV28 and TRBJ1-5, the complete variable domain reads DVKVTQSSRYLVKRTGEKVFLECVQDMDHENMFWYRQDPGLGLRLIYFSYDVKMKEKGDIPEGYSVSREKKERFSLILESASTNQTSMYLCASTTGPRNQPQHFGDGTRLSIL.

The V and J genes are TRBV4-3 and TRBJ1-5, with D maybe TRBD1 (5 bases). Germline V CDR1 and CDR2: LGHNA, YSLEER. The CDR3 has 14 amino acids. The V end was cut by 3 bases, the J end by 7 bases, with 13 bases between. CDR3 DNA: TGCGCCAGCAGCCAGACCCCGCAGGGACAGCCCCAGCATTTT. Its translation: CASSQTPQGQPQHF.